Sequencing of this T cell receptor beta chain was carried out in a study of T cell repertoires in cytomegalovirus infection. General study results and limits: What dominated the ex vivo response were HLA-C-restricted CMV-specific TCR beta clonotypes.

Trimming took 2 bases from V and 6 from J, leaving 7 bases between them. The CDR3 length is 12 residues. CDR1 and CDR2 (germline): MGHDK, SYGVNS. TCRdb independently ran MiXCR on the reads; one entry per CDR3 protein. The profile shows about a million distinct CDR3 sequences, 25% to 40% of them singletons. A note on this clonotype: What it binds is not known.

The chain recombines TRBV25-1 with TRBJ1-2; no clear D gene. The source is a human donor in good health (CMV status not recorded). Some clones in this sample may be carry-over from other donors' samples. The specimen was cultured CD8+ T cells from PBMCs, collected from culture after CMV antigen stimulation. The CDR3 coding sequence is TGTGCCAGCAGTGAAAGGCGGCATGGCTACACCTTC. This encodes CASSERRHGYTF.